The clone carrying this TCR beta chain was seen ten or more times. This sample's time point: newly diagnosed GD, antithyroid drugs for less than 3 months. PBMC-extracted RNA yielded the TCR library. This sample stems from a study of regulatory T cells in long-lasting Graves disease. The CDR3 has 12 residues. Per germline, CDR1 KGHDR and CDR2 SFDVKD. Trimming took 5 bases from V and 5 from J, leaving 6 bases between them. According to the study, TCR beta libraries were built with iRepertoire HTBI primers and CDR3-region Arm-PCR. One entry per CDR3 protein, called by TCRdb with MiXCR from the multiplex PCR reads. The sample holds roughly 410,000 distinct CDR3 sequences, approximately 16% seen once. Another study also made use of these data, one on T cells in Graves' hyperthyroidism and ophthalmopathy.

J is TRBJ1-5 and V is TRBV24-1; unclear D gene. The starting material was peripheral blood mononuclear cells (PBMCs), obtained at new diagnosis, from a patient treated with antithyroid drugs. The receptor's source is a middle-aged woman with Graves disease. The CDR3 DNA sequence: TGTGCCACCAGTGCGGGAGATCAGCCCCAGCATTTT. It translates to CATSAGDQPQHF.